The next 19 T cell receptor beta chains were all read from a single sample in a study of blood T cell repertoires in COVID-19. Clones were sequenced by immunoSEQ multiplex PCR, and TCRdb holds only the in-frame ones, with some missing. The sample consists of about 130,000 clones, about 88% of them appearing once. Sequenced: peripheral blood. These receptors came from an elderly woman with acute or convalescent COVID-19.

The gene calls are TRBV3-1 (or the pseudogene TRBV3-2) and TRBJ1-2; 7 nucleotides align to TRBD1. The germline gives CDR1 LGHDT, CDR2 YNNKEL (reference sequence). The CDR3 extends over 16 amino acids. V dropped 2 bases and J dropped 5; count of bases not matched to a gene: 11. CDR3 residues: CASSQRGGLRVYGYTF. CDR3 DNA sequence: TGTGCCAGCAGCCAACGAGGGGGCCTTAGGGTATATGGCTACACCTTC.

The chain joins TRBV3-1 (or the pseudogene TRBV3-2) to TRBJ2-1; D is undetermined. The germline V and J ends were trimmed by 4 bases and 7 bases, with 8 bases remaining between them. Germline assignment: CDR1 LGHDT and CDR2 YNNKEL (reference sequence). The CDR3 consists of 12 residues. The CDR3 protein is CASSLLENEQFF. For the CDR3, the DNA is TGTGCCAGCAGCCTGTTGGAGAATGAGCAGTTCTTC.

CDR3 sequence: CASSSGTGGSPLHF. The DNA for the CDR3 is TGTGCCAGCAGTTCCGGGACAGGGGGATCACCCCTCCACTTT. The chain combines TRBV28 with TRBJ1-6; 11 bases match TRBD1. The CDR3 runs to 14 residues. The V segment lost 4 bases and the J segment 10 bases; nucleotides outside the gene matches: 3. Germline V gene sequence: CDR1 MDHEN, CDR2 SYDVKM. The entire variable domain, with the rest obtained from reference TRBV28 and TRBJ1-6, is as follows: DVKVTQSSRYLVKRTGEKVFLECVQDMDHENMFWYRQDPGLGLRLIYFSYDVKMKEKGDIPEGYSVSREKKERFSLILESASTNQTSMYLCASSSGTGGSPLHFGNGTRLTVT.

The rearrangement joins TRBV7-9 to TRBJ2-3; D is unresolved. The V gene lost 7 bases and the J gene lost 6 bases, with 17 bases spanning the gap. Germline CDR1 and CDR2: SEHNR and FQNEAQ (reference sequence). The CDR3 runs to 14 residues. In nucleotides, the CDR3 is TGTGCCAGCATATCTGGCAGGTCTCGGGATACGCAGTATTTT. It is translated as CASISGRSRDTQYF.

V is TRBV2 and J is TRBJ1-2; D may be TRBD1 (6 bases). This CDR3 has 16 residues. Per the germline V gene, CDR1 is SNHLY and CDR2 is FYNNEI. The V gene lost 2 bases and the J gene lost 3 bases, with 16 bases spanning the gap. The CDR3 spells CASSERGGRAYYGYTF. In nucleotides, the CDR3 is TGTGCCAGCAGTGAACGGGGGGGGCGGGCGTACTATGGCTACACCTTC. The full variable domain, in which reference TRBV2 and TRBJ1-2 provide the parts outside the CDR3, is EPEVTQTPSHQVTQMGQEVILRCVPISNHLYFYWYRQILGQKVEFLVSFYNNEISEKSEIFDDQFSVERPDGSNFTLKIRSTKLEDSAMYFCASSERGGRAYYGYTFGSGTRLTVV.

CDR3 in DNA: TGTGCCAGCAGCCTAACGGGTTATAGCAATCAGCCCCAGCATTTT. Residues: CASSLTGYSNQPQHF. V gene TRBV6-2 or TRBV6-3 combines with J gene TRBJ1-5; no definite D call. CDR1 MNHEY and CDR2 SVGEGT come from the germline V gene. V lost 6 bases to trimming and J lost 0 bases, with 12 bases between them. The CDR3 covers 15 residues.

The rearrangement links TRBV5-1 to TRBJ1-1; D is unresolved. The CDR3 is made up of 15 amino acids. Trimming stripped 1 base from V and 1 base from J, with 11 bases between. Germline loops: CDR1 SGHRS, CDR2 YFSETQ. CDR3 region: CASSLFGDSNTEAFF. CDR3 nucleotides: TGCGCCAGCAGCTTGTTCGGGGATTCGAACACTGAAGCTTTCTTT.

The J gene is TRBJ2-2, the V gene TRBV6-2 or TRBV6-3; the match to TRBD2 covers 12 bases. CDR1 is MNHEY and CDR2 is SVGEGT in the germline V gene. The junction had 3 bases not matched to a gene; V was cut back by 4 bases and J by 0 bases. This CDR3 is 17 amino acids long. The CDR3 sequence is CASSSGLAGTNTGELFF. The CDR3 DNA sequence: TGTGCCAGCAGTTCCGGACTAGCGGGAACGAACACCGGGGAGCTGTTTTTT.

This chain uses TRBV7-2 with TRBJ2-1; D may be TRBD2 (5 bases). Germline V CDR1 and CDR2: SGHTA, FQGNSA. The length of the CDR3 is 13 residues. V was shortened by 1 base and J by 7 bases, with 8 bases between the two germline ends. CDR3 amino acids: CASSLDRENEQFF. CDR3 in DNA: TGTGCCAGCAGCTTAGATCGGGAAAATGAGCAGTTCTTC.

The chain uses TRBV11-2 and TRBJ1-4; 7 bases are shared with TRBD1. Per the germline V gene, CDR1 is SGHAT and CDR2 is FQNNGV. The CDR3 spans 13 residues. After removal of 0 bases from V and 13 bases from J, the junction contained 5 bases not matched to a gene. CDR3 nucleotide sequence: TGTGCCAGCAGCTTAGATATGGGACAGATACTGTTTTTT. Residues: CASSLDMGQILFF.

The genes are TRBV3-1 (or the pseudogene TRBV3-2) and TRBJ1-2; weak D call: TRBD1 (5 bases). This CDR3 is built from 13 residues. CDR1 and CDR2 (germline): LGHDT, YNNKEL (reference sequence). Trimming stripped 1 base from V and 5 bases from J, with 8 bases between. CDR3 DNA: TGTGCCAGCAGCCAAGTTCACAGGTATGGCTACACCTTC. It specifies CASSQVHRYGYTF.

The CDR3 nucleotides read TGTGCCAGCAGAGGACGGGACTACACTGAAGCTTTCTTT. Protein sequence: CASRGRDYTEAFF. This chain links TRBV7-2 with TRBJ1-1; TRBD1 might be the D (5 bases). Germline values: CDR1 SGHTA, CDR2 FQGNSA. Trimming took off 6 bases at V and 3 bases at J, with 11 bases between the two ends. The CDR3 covers 13 residues.

The rearrangement uses TRBV2 and TRBJ2-7, with D perhaps TRBD2 (7 bases). Germline V gene data show CDR1 as SNHLY and CDR2 as FYNNEI. Trimming removed 6 bases at V and 4 bases at J, with 19 bases between. This CDR3 contains 15 residues. The CDR3 region has the DNA TGTGCCAGCAGCGCCTCCGGGGGGCGCGGGTACGAGCAGTACTTC. Encoded protein: CASSASGGRGYEQYF.

V gene TRBV15 combines with J gene TRBJ2-1; D is possibly TRBD2 (5 bases). Trimming pared 0 bases from V and 7 bases from J, leaving 10 bases between. Germline CDR1 is LNHNV and CDR2 is YYDKDF (reference sequence). The CDR3 is 14 residues long. The CDR3 region is CATSRDGIGNEQFF. In DNA form, the CDR3 reads TGTGCCACCAGCAGAGACGGGATCGGGAATGAGCAGTTCTTC.

This sequence joins TRBV5-1 and TRBJ1-1; TRBD1 might be the D (6 bases). Germline V CDR1 and CDR2: SGHRS, YFSETQ. V was shortened by 7 bases and J by 0 bases, with 10 bases between the two germline ends. The CDR3 contains 13 residues. The CDR3 here is CASVGGMNTEAFF. As DNA, the CDR3 is TGCGCCAGCGTAGGGGGAATGAACACTGAAGCTTTCTTT.

The chain joins TRBV5-1 to TRBJ2-1; 7 bases line up with TRBD1. CDR1 is SGHRS and CDR2 is YFSETQ in the germline V gene. This CDR3 is 14 amino acids long. V was clipped by 0 bases and J by 9 bases; unmatched bases: 6. The CDR3 protein is CASSLAQGVGEQFF. The CDR3 region has the DNA TGCGCCAGCAGCTTGGCTCAGGGGGTCGGTGAGCAGTTCTTC.

V usage is TRBV18 and J usage is TRBJ2-5; 7 bases are shared with TRBD1. The CDR3 consists of 14 residues. The V gene's germline CDR1 is KGHSH and CDR2 LQKENI. Germline trimming cut 4 bases from V and 0 bases from J; bases unmatched to any gene: 2. The CDR3 sequence: CASSLGQNQETQYF. The CDR3 DNA reads TGTGCCAGCTCACTGGGACAGAACCAAGAGACCCAGTACTTC.

The chain uses TRBV6-5 and TRBJ1-3, with 8 bases that match TRBD1. This CDR3 has 13 amino acids. Germline-derived CDR1 and CDR2 are MNHEY and SVGAGI. V dropped 8 bases and J dropped 4; count of bases not matched to a gene: 4. The CDR3 coding sequence is TGTGCCAGCTGCAGGGGGCAAGGAAACACCATATATTTT. As protein: CASCRGQGNTIYF.

The chain uses TRBV5-1 and TRBJ1-5, with D possibly TRBD1 on 6 matching bases. Germline values: CDR1 SGHRS, CDR2 YFSETQ. V lost 0 bases to trimming and J lost 11 bases, with 18 bases between them. The length of the CDR3 is 15 residues. The CDR3 DNA is TGCGCCAGCAGCTTGGGCCCAGGGGAGAGGAAGACCCAGCATTTT. Translated, it gives CASSLGPGERKTQHF.